This passage covers 21 T cell receptor beta chains from one sample sequenced in a study of CD8 T cells in Susac syndrome. RNA totalling about 0.5 to 1 ug underwent reverse transcription with random hexamers. TCRdb redid the calling of the immunoSEQ multiplex PCR reads with MiXCR, one entry per CDR3 protein. The sample records about 180,000 distinct CDR3 sequences, over 85% being singletons. The sample consisted of CD4+ T cells from PBMCs. The receptors come from a human donor with multiple sclerosis.

A single count supports this clonotype. CDR3 amino acids: CASSIIQGKQETQYF. The CDR3 DNA follows: TGTGCCAGCAGCATCATACAGGGGAAGCAAGAGACCCAGTACTTC. The rearrangement uses TRBV5-4 and TRBJ2-5; 7 positions match TRBD1. CDR3 length: 15 amino acids. Germline V gene sequence: CDR1 SGHNT, CDR2 YYREEE (reference sequence). V lost 4 bases to trimming and J lost 2 bases; unmatched junction nucleotides: 8.

This chain uses TRBV6-6 with TRBJ1-1; D is possibly TRBD1 (5 bases). The CDR3 is made up of 15 amino acids. Trimming took 0 bases from V and 1 from J, leaving 9 bases between them. Germline CDR1 and CDR2: MNHNY and SVGAGI (reference sequence). The CDR3: CASSYSGAPNTEAFF. The CDR3 DNA sequence: TGTGCCAGCAGTTACTCCGGGGCCCCGAACACTGAAGCTTTCTTT.

This chain joins TRBV6-5 and TRBJ1-3; D is unclear. Looked up from germline, CDR1 is MNHEY and CDR2 is SVGAGI. This CDR3 region has 15 residues. Trimming took off 2 bases at V and 6 bases at J, with 14 bases between the two ends. The CDR3 sequence: CASSYTREVANTIYF. The CDR3 nucleotides read TGTGCCAGCAGTTACACTAGGGAAGTAGCAAACACCATATATTTT.

This clonotype was observed a single time. This chain connects TRBV3-1 to TRBJ2-3; no definite D call. Germline V CDR1 and CDR2: LGHDT, YNNKEL (reference sequence). This CDR3 comprises 14 residues. The V and J ends lost 1 base and 3 bases respectively, with 8 bases between them. The CDR3 reads CASSQGSRTDTQYF. The CDR3 DNA sequence: TGTGCCAGCAGCCAAGGGTCTAGGACAGATACGCAGTATTTT.

This rearrangement joins TRBV3-1 to TRBJ1-1; D is undetermined. The CDR3 is 15 residues long. CDR1 is LGHDT and CDR2 is YNNKEL in the germline V gene (reference sequence). V shed 1 base and J shed 6 bases, with 15 bases lying between them. This CDR3 is CASSQALWGIAEAFF. DNA of the CDR3: TGTGCCAGCAGCCAAGCCCTGTGGGGTATCGCTGAAGCTTTCTTT. Full variable domain (missing parts from reference TRBV3-1 and TRBJ1-1): DTAVSQTPKYLVTQMGNDKSIKCEQNLGHDTMYWYKQDSKKFLKIMFSYNNKELIINETVPNRFSPKSPDKAHLNLHINSLELGDSAVYFCASSQALWGIAEAFFGQGTRLTVV.

The chain couples TRBV7-3 to TRBJ2-2; D might be TRBD1 or TRBD2, each matching 5 bases. Germline V gives CDR1 SGHTA, CDR2 FQGTGA. Trimming took 2 bases from V and 5 from J, leaving 12 bases between them. The length of the CDR3 is 15 residues. The CDR3, as DNA: TGTGCCAGCAGCTTAGGGGGAGTGGAGACCGGGGAGCTGTTTTTT. Its protein is CASSLGGVETGELFF.

The J gene is TRBJ2-7, the V gene TRBV28; TRBD2 is a possible D gene (6 bases). CDR3 size: 14 residues. Germline V gene data show CDR1 as MDHEN and CDR2 as SYDVKM. Trimming stripped 6 bases from V and 3 bases from J, with 15 bases between. This CDR3 is CASSLPGGNYEQYF. CDR3 nucleotide sequence: TGTGCCAGCAGCCTCCCTGGCGGGAACTACGAGCAGTACTTC.

V usage is TRBV12-3 or TRBV12-4 and J usage is TRBJ2-7; 7 bases line up with TRBD2. V lost 5 bases and J lost 5; bases outside the gene matches: 3. CDR3 length equals 12 residues. CDR3 coding DNA: TGTGCCAGCAGTCGGACTAGTGACGAGCAGTACTTC. Amino acid sequence: CASSRTSDEQYF.

J is TRBJ2-3 and V is TRBV6-2 or TRBV6-3, with TRBD1 as a possible D gene (6 bases). Germline values: CDR1 MNHEY, CDR2 SVGEGT. The CDR3 length is 18 residues. V shed 4 bases and J shed 3 bases, with 23 bases lying between them. The CDR3 is CASSSPLGRGVSTDTQYF. CDR3 nucleotides: TGTGCCAGCAGTTCCCCCTTGGGCAGGGGAGTTTCGACAGATACGCAGTATTTT.

Turning to this clonotype: One end of the junction varies from germline; a read error may be responsible. The chain employs TRBV6-1 and TRBJ1-2; TRBD1 matches at 7 bases. This CDR3 is 16 amino acids long. Looked up from germline, CDR1 is MNHNS and CDR2 is SASEGT. CDR3 nucleotide sequence: TGTGCCAGCAGTGAAACGTTTGGGACAGTCAACTATGGCTATACCTTC. Amino acid sequence: CASSETFGTVNYGYTF.

V gene TRBV6-6 combines with J gene TRBJ1-2; weak D call: TRBD1 (6 bases). This CDR3 spans 16 amino acids. V lost 6 bases to trimming and J lost 6 bases, with 23 bases between them. The germline V gene encodes CDR1 MNHNY and CDR2 SVGAGI (reference sequence). CDR3 DNA: TGTGCCAGCAGGGATACCGTGAACAGGGTTGGGAATGGCTACACCTTC. Protein: CASRDTVNRVGNGYTF.

The chain couples TRBV20-1 to TRBJ2-2, with D possibly matching TRBD2 (6 bases). Per the germline V gene, CDR1 is DFQATT and CDR2 is SNEGSKA (reference sequence). V lost 6 bases and J 4 bases, leaving 15 bases between the germline ends. The CDR3 runs 14 residues. The CDR3 DNA reads as TGCAGTGCCCGGGACTGGTCAGGCACCGGGGAGCTGTTTTTT. Its protein product is CSARDWSGTGELFF.

The V call is TRBV27, the J call TRBJ2-1; 11 nucleotides align to TRBD2. This CDR3 is 17 amino acids long. Germline assignment: CDR1 MNHEY and CDR2 SMNVEV (reference sequence). V trimming: 2 bases; J trimming: 4 bases; junction bases outside the gene matches: 7. CDR3 protein: CASSLRVAGGPYNEQFF. In DNA form, the CDR3 reads TGTGCCAGCAGTTTAAGGGTAGCGGGAGGGCCGTACAATGAGCAGTTCTTC.

This clonotype was observed once. V usage is TRBV24-1 and J usage is TRBJ2-2; D possibly corresponds to TRBD2 (7 bases). Per the germline V gene, CDR1 is KGHDR and CDR2 is SFDVKD. The CDR3 covers 12 residues. The CDR3: CATGGLGGELFF. The DNA of the CDR3 is TGTGCAACCGGGGGGCTTGGCGGGGAGCTGTTTTTT.

This clonotype showed up just once. The chain joins TRBV7-9 to TRBJ2-5, with D tentatively TRBD1 (6 bases). The CDR3 covers 16 residues. The V end lost 5 bases, the J end lost 4 bases, and 20 bases lay between the germline ends. Germline V CDR1 and CDR2: SEHNR, FQNEAQ (reference sequence). The CDR3 spells CASSPGRQGRGETQYF. CDR3 nucleotide sequence: TGTGCCAGCAGCCCCGGCCGCCAGGGGAGAGGAGAGACCCAGTACTTC.

The V and J genes are TRBV7-2 and TRBJ2-2, with a tentative D call TRBD1 (6 bases). CDR1 is SGHTA and CDR2 is FQGNSA in the germline V gene. Trimming removed 5 bases from V and 3 bases from J, with 16 bases in between. This CDR3 contains 16 residues. The CDR3 DNA is TGTGCCAGCAGCCCTCCAGGGGCTTTAGACACCGGGGAGCTGTTTTTT. Amino acids: CASSPPGALDTGELFF.

The chain links TRBV5-1 to TRBJ2-7, with D uncertain. The CDR3 runs 11 residues. Trimming left V 7 bases short and J 6 bases short, with 11 bases between. Per germline, CDR1 SGHRS and CDR2 YFSETQ. DNA of the CDR3: TGCGCCAGCGGGGAACGGACCGAGCAGTACTTC. Its protein is CASGERTEQYF.

The chain uses TRBV14 and TRBJ1-2; D unresolved. The CDR3 spans 16 residues. The V and J ends lost 0 bases and 4 bases respectively, with 15 bases between them. Germline CDR1 SGHDN, CDR2 FVKESK. CDR3 nucleotide sequence: TGTGCCAGCAGCCAAGAGAACACAGTATGGGGCTATGGCTACACCTTC. It codes for CASSQENTVWGYGYTF.

The table lists this clonotype with a few counts. The chain carries TRBV9 and TRBJ2-5; D not resolved. CDR1 and CDR2 from the germline V gene are SGDLS and YYNGEE. CDR3 length equals 14 residues. Trimming stripped 0 bases from V and 4 bases from J, with 10 bases between. DNA of the CDR3: TGTGCCAGCAGCGTAGGGGGTTTAGGAGAGACCCAGTACTTC. This codes for CASSVGGLGETQYF. The full variable domain, with the rest looked up from reference TRBV9 and TRBJ2-5, is DSGVTQTPKHLITATGQRVTLRCSPRSGDLSVYWYQQSLDQGLQFLIQYYNGEERAKGNILERFSAQQFPDLHSELNLSSLELGDSALYFCASSVGGLGETQYFGPGTRLLVL.

The V gene is TRBV5-1, the J gene TRBJ1-2; 10 bases match TRBD1. The J segment lost 8 bases and the V segment lost 4 bases, leaving 11 bases of the junction unmatched. The CDR3 totals 15 residues. CDR1 and CDR2 (germline): SGHRS, YFSETQ. CDR3 sequence reads: CASSIQGQGNSGYTF. CDR3 nucleotide sequence: TGCGCCAGCAGCATTCAGGGACAGGGGAATAGCGGCTACACCTTC.

The chain is built from TRBV20-1 and TRBJ2-5, with TRBD1 as a possible D gene (6 bases). From germline, CDR1 is DFQATT and CDR2 SNEGSKA (reference sequence). V lost 5 bases and J 4 bases, leaving 14 bases between the germline ends. The CDR3 is 13 residues long. The CDR3 region has the DNA TGCAGTGCTTCCCAACCGACAGGAGAGACCCAGTACTTC. Translation: CSASQPTGETQYF.